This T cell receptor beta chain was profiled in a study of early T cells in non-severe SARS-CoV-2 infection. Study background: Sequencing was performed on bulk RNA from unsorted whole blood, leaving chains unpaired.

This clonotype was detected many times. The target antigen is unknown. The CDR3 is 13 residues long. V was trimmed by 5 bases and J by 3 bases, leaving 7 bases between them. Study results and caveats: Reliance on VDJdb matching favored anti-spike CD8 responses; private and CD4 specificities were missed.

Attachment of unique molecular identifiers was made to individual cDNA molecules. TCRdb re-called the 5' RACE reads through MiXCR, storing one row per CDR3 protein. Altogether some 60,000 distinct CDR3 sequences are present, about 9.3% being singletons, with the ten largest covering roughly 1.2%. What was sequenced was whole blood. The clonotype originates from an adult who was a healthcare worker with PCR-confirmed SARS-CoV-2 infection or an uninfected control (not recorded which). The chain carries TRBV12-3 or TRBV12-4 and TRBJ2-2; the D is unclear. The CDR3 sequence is CASSPLYTGELFF. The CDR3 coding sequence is TGTGCCAGCAGTCCCCTTTACACCGGGGAGCTGTTTTTT.